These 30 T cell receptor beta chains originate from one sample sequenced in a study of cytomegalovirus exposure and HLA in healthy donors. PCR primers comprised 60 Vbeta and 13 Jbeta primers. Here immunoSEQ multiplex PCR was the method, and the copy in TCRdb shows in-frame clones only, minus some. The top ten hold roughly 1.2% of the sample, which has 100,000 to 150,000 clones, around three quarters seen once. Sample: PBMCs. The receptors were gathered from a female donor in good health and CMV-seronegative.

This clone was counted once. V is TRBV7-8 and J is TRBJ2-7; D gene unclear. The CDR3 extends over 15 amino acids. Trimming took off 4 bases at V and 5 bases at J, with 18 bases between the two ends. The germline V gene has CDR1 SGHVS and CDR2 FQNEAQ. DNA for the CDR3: TGTGCCAGCAGCTACCGCAAGTCCGAGCGAGACGAGCAGTACTTC. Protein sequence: CASSYRKSERDEQYF.

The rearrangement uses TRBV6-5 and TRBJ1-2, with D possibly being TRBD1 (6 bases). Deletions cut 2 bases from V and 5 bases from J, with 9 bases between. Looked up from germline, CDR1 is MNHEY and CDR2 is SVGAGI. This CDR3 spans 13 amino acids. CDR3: CASSYRTEYGYTF. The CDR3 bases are TGTGCCAGCAGTTACCGGACAGAATATGGCTACACCTTC.

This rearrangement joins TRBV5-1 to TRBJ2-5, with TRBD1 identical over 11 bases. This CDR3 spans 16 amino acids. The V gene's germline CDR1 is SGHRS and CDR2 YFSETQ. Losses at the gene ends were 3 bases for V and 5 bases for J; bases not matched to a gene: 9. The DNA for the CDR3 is TGCGCCAGCAGCTCCTGGACAGGGGGCTCGGGTGAGACCCAGTACTTC. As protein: CASSSWTGGSGETQYF.

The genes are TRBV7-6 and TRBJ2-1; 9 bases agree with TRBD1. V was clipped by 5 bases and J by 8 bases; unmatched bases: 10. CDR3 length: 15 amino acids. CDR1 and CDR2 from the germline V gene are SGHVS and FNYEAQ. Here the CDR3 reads CASSRTGAVVHEQFF. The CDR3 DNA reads TGTGCCAGCAGCAGGACAGGGGCGGTCGTCCATGAGCAGTTCTTC.

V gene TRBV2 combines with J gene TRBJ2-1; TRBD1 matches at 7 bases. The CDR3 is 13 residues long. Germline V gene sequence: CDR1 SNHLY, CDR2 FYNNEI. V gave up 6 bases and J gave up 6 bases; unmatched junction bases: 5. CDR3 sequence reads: CASRETGPNEQFF. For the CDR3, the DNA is TGTGCCAGCAGGGAGACAGGGCCCAATGAGCAGTTCTTC.

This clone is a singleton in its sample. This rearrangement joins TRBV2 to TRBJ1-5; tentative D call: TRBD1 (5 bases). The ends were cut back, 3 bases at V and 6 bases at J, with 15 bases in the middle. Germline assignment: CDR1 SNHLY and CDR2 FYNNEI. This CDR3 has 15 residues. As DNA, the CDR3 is TGTGCCAGCAGTGACAGCCGACAGTTTGCTCAGCCCCAGCATTTT. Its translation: CASSDSRQFAQPQHF.

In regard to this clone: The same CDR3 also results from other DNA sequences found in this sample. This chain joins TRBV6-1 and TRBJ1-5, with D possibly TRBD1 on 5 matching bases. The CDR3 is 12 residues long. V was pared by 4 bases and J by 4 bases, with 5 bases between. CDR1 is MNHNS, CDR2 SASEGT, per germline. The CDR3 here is CASSAGNQPQHF. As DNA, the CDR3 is TGTGCCAGCAGTGCAGGGAATCAGCCCCAGCATTTT.

CDR3 DNA sequence: TGTGCCAGCAGGACCCGGACAGGGGGCGTCGGGACTGAAGCTTTCTTT. Amino acids: CASRTRTGGVGTEAFF. The chain uses TRBV2 and TRBJ1-1; 11 positions match TRBD1. The CDR3 contains 16 residues. Per germline, CDR1 SNHLY and CDR2 FYNNEI. Trimming at V came to 6 bases and at J to 5 bases, leaving 11 bases not matched to a gene.

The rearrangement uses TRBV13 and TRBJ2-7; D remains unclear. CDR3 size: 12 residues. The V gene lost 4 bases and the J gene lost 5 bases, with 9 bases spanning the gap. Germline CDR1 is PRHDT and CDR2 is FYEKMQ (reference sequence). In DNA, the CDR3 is TGTGCCAGCAGCTCCGCCTCAGACGAGCAGTACTTC. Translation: CASSSASDEQYF. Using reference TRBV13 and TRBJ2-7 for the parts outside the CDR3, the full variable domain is AAGVIQSPRHLIKEKRETATLKCYPIPRHDTVYWYQQGPGQDPQFLISFYEKMQSDKGSIPDRFSAQQFSDYHSELNMSSLELGDSALYFCASSSASDEQYFGPGTRLTVT.

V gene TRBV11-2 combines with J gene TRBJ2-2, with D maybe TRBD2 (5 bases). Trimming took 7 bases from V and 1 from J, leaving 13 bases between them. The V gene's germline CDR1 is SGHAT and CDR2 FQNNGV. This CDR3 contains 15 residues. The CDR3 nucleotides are TGTGCCAGCAACGCGGAGGCAGGGAACACCGGGGAGCTGTTTTTT. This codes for CASNAEAGNTGELFF.

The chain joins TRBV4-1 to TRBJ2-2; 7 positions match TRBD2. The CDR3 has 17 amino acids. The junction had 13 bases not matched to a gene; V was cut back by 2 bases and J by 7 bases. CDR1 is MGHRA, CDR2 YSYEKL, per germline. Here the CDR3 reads CASSQPGLGDMDGELFF. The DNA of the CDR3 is TGCGCCAGCAGCCAACCCGGACTAGGGGATATGGACGGGGAGCTGTTTTTT.

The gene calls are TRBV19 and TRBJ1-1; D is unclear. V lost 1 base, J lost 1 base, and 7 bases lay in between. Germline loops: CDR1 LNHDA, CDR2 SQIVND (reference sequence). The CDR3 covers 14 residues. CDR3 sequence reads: CASSIGPGNTEAFF. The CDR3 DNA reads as TGTGCCAGTAGTATAGGCCCGGGGAACACTGAAGCTTTCTTT.

This chain's CDR3 is CASSRDGPRGGELFF. CDR3 bases: TGTGCCAGCTCACGAGACGGACCTCGAGGGGGGGAGCTGTTTTTT. This chain connects TRBV18 to TRBJ2-2; TRBD2 is a possible D gene (5 bases). This CDR3 contains 15 residues. V was pared by 4 bases and J by 8 bases, with 17 bases between. Germline V gene data show CDR1 as KGHSH and CDR2 as LQKENI.

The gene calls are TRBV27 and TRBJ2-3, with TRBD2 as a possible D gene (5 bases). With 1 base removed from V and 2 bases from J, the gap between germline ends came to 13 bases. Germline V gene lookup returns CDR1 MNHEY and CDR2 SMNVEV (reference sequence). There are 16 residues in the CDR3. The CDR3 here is CASSLLYLAVTDTQYF. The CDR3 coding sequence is TGTGCCAGCAGTTTATTGTACCTAGCCGTCACAGATACGCAGTATTTT.

For the CDR3, the DNA is TGCGCCAGCACTGTCGAGGGGGGGCTATACAATGAGCAGTTCTTC. Residues: CASTVEGGLYNEQFF. The chain couples TRBV5-1 to TRBJ2-1; tentatively, D is TRBD2 (7 bases). Germline assignment: CDR1 SGHRS and CDR2 YFSETQ. The ends were cut back, 6 bases at V and 4 bases at J, with 17 bases in the middle. The CDR3 is 15 residues long.

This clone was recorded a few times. As DNA, the CDR3 is TGTGCCAGCAGCCCCCGGGGGGCCTTCGGAGAGACCCAGTACTTC. It codes for CASSPRGAFGETQYF. The V gene is TRBV7-9, the J gene TRBJ2-5; the D gene is possibly TRBD2 (7 bases). In germline, CDR1 is SEHNR, CDR2 FQNEAQ (reference sequence). Trimming removed 5 bases at V and 4 bases at J, with 17 bases between. This CDR3 contains 15 residues.

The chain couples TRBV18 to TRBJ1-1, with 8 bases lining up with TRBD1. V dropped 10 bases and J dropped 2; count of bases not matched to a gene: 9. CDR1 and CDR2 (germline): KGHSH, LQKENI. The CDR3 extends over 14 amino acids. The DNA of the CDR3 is TGTGCCACCCATTTGGACAGGGCCAACACTGAAGCTTTCTTT. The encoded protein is CATHLDRANTEAFF.

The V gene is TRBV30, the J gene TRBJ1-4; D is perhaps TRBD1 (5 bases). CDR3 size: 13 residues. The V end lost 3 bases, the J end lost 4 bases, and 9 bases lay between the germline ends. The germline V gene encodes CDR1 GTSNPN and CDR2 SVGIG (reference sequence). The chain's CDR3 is CAWSAGVNEKLFF. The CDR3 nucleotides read TGTGCCTGGAGCGCGGGGGTTAATGAAAAACTGTTTTTT.

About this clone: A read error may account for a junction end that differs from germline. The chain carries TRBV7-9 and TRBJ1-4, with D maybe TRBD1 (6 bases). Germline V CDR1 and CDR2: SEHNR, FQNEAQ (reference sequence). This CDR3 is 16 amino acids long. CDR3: CSSSLVVVGGLEKLFF. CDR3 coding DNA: TGTTCCAGCAGCTTAGTGGTTGTCGGGGGGCTGGAAAAACTGTTTTTT.

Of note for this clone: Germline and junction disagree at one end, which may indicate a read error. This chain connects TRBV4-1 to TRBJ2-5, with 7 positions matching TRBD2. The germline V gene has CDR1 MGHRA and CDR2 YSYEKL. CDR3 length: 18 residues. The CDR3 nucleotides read TGTGAGGCAGCAACTCATGCTGGTGTAGGGCGGGAGCGAGAGACCCAGTACTTC. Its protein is CEAATHAGVGRERETQYF.

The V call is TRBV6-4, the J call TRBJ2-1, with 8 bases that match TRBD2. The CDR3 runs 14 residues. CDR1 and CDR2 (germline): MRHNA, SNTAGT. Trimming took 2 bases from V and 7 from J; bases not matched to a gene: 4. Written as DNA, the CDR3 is TGTGCCAGCAGTGACAACGGGGGGGCGAATGAGCAGTTCTTC. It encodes CASSDNGGANEQFF.

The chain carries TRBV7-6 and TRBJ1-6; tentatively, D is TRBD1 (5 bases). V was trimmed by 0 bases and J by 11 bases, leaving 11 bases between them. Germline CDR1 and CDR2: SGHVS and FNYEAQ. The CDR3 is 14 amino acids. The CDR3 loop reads CASSLAGGAAPLHF. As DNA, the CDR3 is TGTGCCAGCAGCTTAGCAGGAGGGGCAGCACCCCTCCACTTT.

The CDR3 reads CASSPSYGYTF. CDR3 bases: TGTGCCAGCAGTCCCAGCTATGGCTACACCTTC. The V call is TRBV28, the J call TRBJ1-2; no firm D call. With 5 bases removed from V and 4 bases from J, the gap between germline ends came to 5 bases. CDR3 length: 11 residues. Germline CDR1 reads MDHEN; CDR2 reads SYDVKM.

CDR3 DNA: TGTGCCAGCAGTTACTCAGGGGGCGGAGGAGCTTTCTTT. Its protein product is CASSYSGGGGAFF. This chain uses TRBV6-5 with TRBJ1-1; 7 bases agree with TRBD1. The CDR3 loop spans 13 amino acids. The germline V gene encodes CDR1 MNHEY and CDR2 SVGAGI. V shed 0 bases and J 10 bases; nucleotides not matched to a gene: 5.

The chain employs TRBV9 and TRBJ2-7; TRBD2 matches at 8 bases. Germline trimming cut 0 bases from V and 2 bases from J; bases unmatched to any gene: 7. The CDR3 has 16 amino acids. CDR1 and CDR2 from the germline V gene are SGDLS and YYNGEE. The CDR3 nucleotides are TGTGCCAGCAGCGTAGGGGGGGGAGCGGGAGCCTACGAGCAGTACTTC. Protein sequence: CASSVGGGAGAYEQYF.

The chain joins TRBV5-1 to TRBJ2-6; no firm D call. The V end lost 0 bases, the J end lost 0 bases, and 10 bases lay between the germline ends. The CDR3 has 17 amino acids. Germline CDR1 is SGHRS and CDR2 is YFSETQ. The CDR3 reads CASSLELIGSGANVLTF. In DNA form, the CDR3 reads TGCGCCAGCAGCTTGGAACTGATCGGCTCTGGGGCCAACGTCCTGACTTTC.

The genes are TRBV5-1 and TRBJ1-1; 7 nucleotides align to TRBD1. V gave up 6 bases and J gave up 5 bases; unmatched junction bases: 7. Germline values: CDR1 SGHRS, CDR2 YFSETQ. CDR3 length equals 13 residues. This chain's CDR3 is CASTEQGRTEAFF. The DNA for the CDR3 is TGCGCCAGCACCGAACAGGGGAGGACTGAAGCTTTCTTT.

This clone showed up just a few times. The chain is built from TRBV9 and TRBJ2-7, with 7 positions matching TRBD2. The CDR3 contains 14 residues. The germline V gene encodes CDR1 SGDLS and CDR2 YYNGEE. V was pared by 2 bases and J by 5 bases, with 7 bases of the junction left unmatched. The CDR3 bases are TGTGCCAGCAGCGTCCGAGCGGGACGGGACGAGCAGTACTTC. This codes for CASSVRAGRDEQYF. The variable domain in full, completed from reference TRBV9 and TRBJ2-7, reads DSGVTQTPKHLITATGQRVTLRCSPRSGDLSVYWYQQSLDQGLQFLIQYYNGEERAKGNILERFSAQQFPDLHSELNLSSLELGDSALYFCASSVRAGRDEQYFGPGTRLTVT.

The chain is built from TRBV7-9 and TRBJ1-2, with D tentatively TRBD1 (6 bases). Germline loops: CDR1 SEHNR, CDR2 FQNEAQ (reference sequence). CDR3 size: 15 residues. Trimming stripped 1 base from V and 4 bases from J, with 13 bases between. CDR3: CASSLEAGDLYGYTF. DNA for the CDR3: TGTGCCAGCAGCTTAGAGGCAGGGGACCTCTATGGCTACACCTTC.

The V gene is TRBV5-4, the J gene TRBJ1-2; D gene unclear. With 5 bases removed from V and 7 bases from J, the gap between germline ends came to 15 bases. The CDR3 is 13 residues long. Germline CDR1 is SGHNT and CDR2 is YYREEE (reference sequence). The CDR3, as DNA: TGTGCCAGCAGTCACCTATGGGAGGGTGGCTACACCTTC. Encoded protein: CASSHLWEGGYTF.